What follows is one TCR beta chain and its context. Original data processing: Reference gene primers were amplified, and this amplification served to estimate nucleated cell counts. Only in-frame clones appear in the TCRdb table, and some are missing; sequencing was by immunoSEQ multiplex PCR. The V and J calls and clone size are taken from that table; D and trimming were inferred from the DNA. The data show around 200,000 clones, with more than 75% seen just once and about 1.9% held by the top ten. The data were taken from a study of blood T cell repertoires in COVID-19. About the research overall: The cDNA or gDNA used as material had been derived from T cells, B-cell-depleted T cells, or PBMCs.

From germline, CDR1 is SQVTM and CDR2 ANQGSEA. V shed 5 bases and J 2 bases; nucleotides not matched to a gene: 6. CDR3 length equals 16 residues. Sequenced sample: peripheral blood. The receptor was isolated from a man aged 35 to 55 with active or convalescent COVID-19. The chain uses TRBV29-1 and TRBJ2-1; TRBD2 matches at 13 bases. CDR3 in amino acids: CSVMWTSGRTYNEQFF. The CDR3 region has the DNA TGCAGCGTTATGTGGACTAGCGGGAGAACCTACAATGAGCAGTTCTTC.